These 23 T cell receptor beta chains share one sample of origin, sequenced in a study of vaccination effects on CD4 cells after COVID-19. Antigen-specific CD4+ T cell clonotypes were called by their expansion after viral peptide-pool culture in ViraFEST. Isolation of CD4+ T cells took place after about ten days of culture. Vaccine recipients had no previous SARS-CoV-2 infection; their nucleocapsid antibodies were negative. Some clones are missing from TCRdb's copy, which holds only in-frame ones; the method was immunoSEQ multiplex PCR. The table has roughly 67,000 clones, 60% to 85% seen once. The antigens of these receptors remain unknown. The sequenced sample was CD4+ T cells from PBMCs cultured with SARS-CoV-2 spike peptides, obtained before COVID-19 vaccination. These receptors came from a human donor who received a COVID-19 vaccine.

CDR3: CASRRTSGRYNEQFF. The CDR3 coding sequence is TGTGCCAGCAGGCGGACTAGCGGGCGATACAATGAGCAGTTCTTC. This sequence joins TRBV27 and TRBJ2-1, with 11 nucleotides matching TRBD2. The germline gives CDR1 MNHEY, CDR2 SMNVEV (reference sequence). The CDR3 is 15 residues long. With 6 bases clipped from V and 4 bases from J, the junction kept 5 bases outside the gene matches.

The chain joins TRBV11-2 to TRBJ2-7, with D possibly being TRBD2 (6 bases). V was pared by 0 bases and J by 8 bases, with 8 bases between. This CDR3 spans 12 amino acids. From germline, CDR1 is SGHAT and CDR2 FQNNGV. The CDR3 loop is CASSLEGGKQYV. In DNA, the CDR3 is TGTGCCAGCAGCTTAGAGGGGGGTAAGCAGTACGTC.

The V call is TRBV24-1, the J call TRBJ2-5; 15 bases align to TRBD2. Germline V gives CDR1 KGHDR, CDR2 SFDVKD. The CDR3 length is 16 residues. Trimming took 6 bases from V and 2 from J; bases not matched to a gene: 3. The CDR3 nucleotides read TGTGCCACCAGTTTAGGACTAGCGGGGGGGCAAGAGACCCAGTACTTC. Protein: CATSLGLAGGQETQYF.

The rearrangement links TRBV6-5 to TRBJ1-1; 8 nucleotides line up with TRBD1. This CDR3 has 12 residues. Germline CDR1 MNHEY, CDR2 SVGAGI. Unmatched junction bases numbered 4, after V lost 6 bases and J lost 7 bases. CDR3 sequence reads: CASRQGGFEAFF. The CDR3 nucleotides are TGTGCCAGCAGACAGGGGGGTTTTGAAGCTTTCTTT.

The chain carries TRBV6-5 and TRBJ2-3, with D possibly TRBD2 on 7 matching bases. V was trimmed by 9 bases and J by 2 bases, leaving 15 bases between them. CDR3 length equals 14 residues. CDR1 is MNHEY, CDR2 SVGAGI, per germline. DNA of the CDR3: TGTGCCAGTTCTAAGGGGGGGGCCACAGATACGCAGTATTTT. Amino acid sequence: CASSKGGATDTQYF.

The chain uses TRBV10-1 and TRBJ1-5; D gene ambiguous. Germline loops: CDR1 WNHNN, CDR2 SYGVQD (reference sequence). Trimming took 3 bases from V and 8 from J, leaving 5 bases between them. The CDR3 totals 11 residues. DNA for the CDR3: TGCGCCAGCAGTGAACGTGAGCCCCAGCATTTT. Residues: CASSEREPQHF.

V and J are TRBV7-2 and TRBJ2-7; either TRBD1 or TRBD2 may supply D (5 bases each). The CDR3 totals 14 residues. V was cut by 3 bases and J by 2 bases, with 11 bases left in between. Per germline, CDR1 SGHTA and CDR2 FQGNSA. This CDR3 reads CASSLDGTTYEQYV. The DNA of the CDR3 is TGTGCCAGCAGCTTGGACGGGACGACCTACGAGCAGTACGTC.

The chain employs TRBV5-1 and TRBJ2-2; a weak D match, TRBD2 (5 bases). In germline, CDR1 is SGHRS, CDR2 YFSETQ. The germline V and J ends were trimmed by 4 bases and 5 bases, with 15 bases remaining between them. This CDR3 contains 15 residues. The CDR3 sequence is CASSMSTPGTGELFF. The CDR3 DNA reads TGCGCCAGCAGCATGTCGACCCCGGGGACCGGGGAGCTGTTTTTT.

CDR3 sequence (DNA): TGTGCCAGCAGTTTGGGAGGGGCCTCCTACGAGCAGTACGTC. Protein: CASSLGGASYEQYV. The rearrangement joins TRBV28 to TRBJ2-7; TRBD2 matches 7 bases. The CDR3 covers 14 residues. In germline, CDR1 is MDHEN, CDR2 SYDVKM. Trimming removed 3 bases from V and 0 bases from J; junction bases left unmatched: 2.

The CDR3 coding sequence is TGTGCCAGCAGCTTGGACAGAGCCTATGGCTACACCTTC. Translation gives CASSLDRAYGYTF. The chain links TRBV5-6 to TRBJ1-2; D is uncertain. V was trimmed by 0 bases and J by 4 bases, leaving 7 bases between them. CDR1 is SGHDT, CDR2 YYEEEE, per germline. The CDR3 contains 13 residues.

The chain combines TRBV7-8 with TRBJ2-5, with D perhaps matching TRBD1 or TRBD2 (6 bases each). Germline CDR1 is SGHVS and CDR2 is FQNEAQ. CDR3 length equals 14 residues. With 5 bases removed from V and 5 bases from J, the gap between germline ends came to 15 bases. CDR3 protein: CASSQGTFRETQYF. In DNA form, the CDR3 reads TGTGCCAGCAGCCAGGGGACTTTTCGGGAGACCCAGTACTTC.

The rearrangement uses TRBV7-3 and TRBJ2-2; perhaps TRBD2 as D (7 bases). Germline lookup yields CDR1 SGHTA and CDR2 FQGTGA. V dropped 4 bases and J dropped 6 bases, with 18 bases sitting between them. This CDR3 has 16 amino acids. The CDR3 reads CASSSSPGGAAGELFF. CDR3 coding DNA: TGTGCCAGCAGCTCGTCCCCGGGGGGCGCGGCCGGGGAGCTGTTTTTT.

The chain links TRBV4-2 to TRBJ2-5; maybe TRBD1 (6 bases). Trimming removed 3 bases from V and 2 bases from J, with 16 bases in between. The germline V gene has CDR1 LGHNA and CDR2 YNFKEQ. The CDR3 is 16 amino acids. The CDR3 DNA is TGTGCCAGCAGCCAGGCCCTCGGACAGCGTCAAGAGACCCAGTACTTC. It specifies CASSQALGQRQETQYF.

This clone was picked up a small number of times. This chain joins TRBV7-9 and TRBJ2-7; no reliable D call. V lost 1 base and J lost 9, with 13 bases in between. Germline assignment: CDR1 SEHNR and CDR2 FQNEAQ (reference sequence). The CDR3 spans 13 residues. CDR3 protein: CASSLEGYTGQYV. Here the CDR3 DNA reads TGTGCCAGCAGCTTAGAAGGGTATACGGGGCAGTACGTC.

This clone was seen only once. This chain uses TRBV28 with TRBJ1-1, with a weak D call TRBD1 (5 bases). The CDR3 spans 16 residues. The V end was cut by 4 bases, the J end by 0 bases, with 15 bases between. Germline lookup yields CDR1 MDHEN and CDR2 SYDVKM. The CDR3 is CASSSPPGTVNTEAFF. CDR3 nucleotide sequence: TGTGCCAGCAGTTCCCCCCCCGGGACCGTGAACACTGAAGCTTTCTTT.

This clone came up a few times. Written as DNA, the CDR3 is TGTGCCAGCAGCCCGAGAGGATCCGGGACAGGGGCGAAGACCCAGTACTTC. Translated: CASSPRGSGTGAKTQYF. The gene calls are TRBV7-9 and TRBJ2-5; 10 bases align to TRBD1. The CDR3 contains 17 residues. The germline CDR1 and CDR2 sequences are SEHNR and FQNEAQ (reference sequence). Trimming cost V 5 bases and J 6 bases; bases outside gene matches: 15.

The rearrangement links TRBV23-1 to TRBJ2-5, with D perhaps TRBD1 or TRBD2 (6 bases each). TRBV23-1 is identified as an open reading frame with a role that is uncertain. V was shortened by 2 bases and J by 6 bases, with 16 bases between the two germline ends. The CDR3 is made up of 15 amino acids. CDR3 sequence reads: CASSQGGGVEQTQYF. CDR3 bases: TGCGCCAGCAGTCAAGGGGGCGGGGTGGAGCAGACCCAGTACTTC.

J is TRBJ1-2 and V is TRBV5-1; D might be TRBD1 (5 bases). The CDR3 has 17 residues. V lost 0 bases, J lost 4 bases, and 19 bases lay in between. Germline V gene data show CDR1 as SGHRS and CDR2 as YFSETQ. CDR3 coding DNA: TGCGCCAGCAGCTTGGGGGGCGGTGAGAGTTTGAGCTATGGCTACACCTTC. Protein: CASSLGGGESLSYGYTF. The full variable domain, in which reference TRBV5-1 and TRBJ1-2 provide the parts outside the CDR3, is KAGVTQTPRYLIKTRGQQVTLSCSPISGHRSVSWYQQTPGQGLQFLFEYFSETQRNKGNFPGRFSGRQFSNSRSEMNVSTLELGDSALYLCASSLGGGESLSYGYTFGSGTRLTVV.

The gene calls are TRBV27 and TRBJ1-5; a possible D gene is TRBD1 (5 bases). CDR3 size: 14 residues. Looked up from germline, CDR1 is MNHEY and CDR2 is SMNVEV (reference sequence). The V gene lost 4 bases and the J gene lost 6 bases, with 13 bases spanning the gap. The CDR3 DNA sequence: TGTGCCAGCAGTTATCGGGACGGGCGTCAGCCCCAGCATTTT. As protein: CASSYRDGRQPQHF.

V gene TRBV7-2 combines with J gene TRBJ1-2; unclear D gene. Germline loops: CDR1 SGHTA, CDR2 FQGNSA. The length of the CDR3 is 15 residues. V was pared by 1 base and J by 6 bases, with 15 bases between. CDR3 in DNA: TGTGCCAGCAGCTTAGACAGCTCAGTTTACGATGGCTACACCTTC. Protein: CASSLDSSVYDGYTF.

The table lists this clone with a few counts. This rearrangement joins TRBV11-2 to TRBJ1-4; unclear D gene. CDR1 and CDR2 from the germline V gene are SGHAT and FQNNGV. This CDR3 comprises 12 residues. The ends were cut back, 1 base at V and 8 bases at J, with 5 bases in the middle. The CDR3 loop is CASSLVKEKLFF. The DNA for the CDR3 is TGTGCCAGCAGCTTAGTAAAAGAAAAACTGTTTTTT.

This chain links TRBV28 with TRBJ1-5; D gene ambiguous. This CDR3 is built from 16 residues. Germline CDR1 and CDR2: MDHEN and SYDVKM. V was shortened by 9 bases and J by 2 bases, with 20 bases between the two germline ends. This chain's CDR3 is CASLPPRGWGNQPQHF. The CDR3 DNA reads as TGTGCCAGTCTCCCCCCCCGAGGCTGGGGCAATCAGCCCCAGCATTTT.

In DNA, the CDR3 is TGTGCCAGCAGCACCTCTTCACCCGGGGAGCTGTTTTTT. Translation gives CASSTSSPGELFF. V and J are TRBV28 and TRBJ2-2; D not resolved. The length of the CDR3 is 13 residues. Trimming removed 6 bases at V and 6 bases at J, with 11 bases between. From germline, CDR1 is MDHEN and CDR2 SYDVKM.